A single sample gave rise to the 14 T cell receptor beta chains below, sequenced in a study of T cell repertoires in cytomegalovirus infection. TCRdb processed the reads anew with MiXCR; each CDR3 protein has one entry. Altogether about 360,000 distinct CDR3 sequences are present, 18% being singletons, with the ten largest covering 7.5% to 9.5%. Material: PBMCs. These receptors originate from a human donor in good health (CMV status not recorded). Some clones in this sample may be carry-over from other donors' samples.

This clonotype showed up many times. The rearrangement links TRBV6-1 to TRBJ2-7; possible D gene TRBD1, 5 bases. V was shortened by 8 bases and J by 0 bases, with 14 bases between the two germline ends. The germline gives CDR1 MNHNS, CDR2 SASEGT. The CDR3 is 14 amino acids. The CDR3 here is CASHERGLSYEQYF. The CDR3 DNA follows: TGTGCCAGCCATGAAAGGGGTCTCTCCTACGAGCAGTACTTC.

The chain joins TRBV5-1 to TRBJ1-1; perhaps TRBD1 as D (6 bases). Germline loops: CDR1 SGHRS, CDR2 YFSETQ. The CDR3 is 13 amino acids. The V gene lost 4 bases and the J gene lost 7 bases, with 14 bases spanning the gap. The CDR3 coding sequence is TGCGCCAGCAGCCTACTCTCGGACAGTGAAGCTTTCTTT. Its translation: CASSLLSDSEAFF.

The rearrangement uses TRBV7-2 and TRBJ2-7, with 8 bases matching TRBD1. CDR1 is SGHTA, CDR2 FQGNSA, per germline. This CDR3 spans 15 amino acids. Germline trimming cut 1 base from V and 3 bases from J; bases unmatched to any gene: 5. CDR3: CASSLGQGLGYEQYF. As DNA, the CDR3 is TGTGCCAGCAGCTTAGGACAGGGGCTTGGCTACGAGCAGTACTTC.

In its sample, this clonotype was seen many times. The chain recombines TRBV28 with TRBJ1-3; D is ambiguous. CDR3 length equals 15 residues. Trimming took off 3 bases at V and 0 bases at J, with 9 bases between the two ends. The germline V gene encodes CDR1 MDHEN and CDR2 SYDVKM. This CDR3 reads CASSLIGLSGNTIYF. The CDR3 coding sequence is TGTGCCAGCAGTTTGATAGGACTCTCTGGAAACACCATATATTTT. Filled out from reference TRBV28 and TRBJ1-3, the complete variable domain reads DVKVTQSSRYLVKRTGEKVFLECVQDMDHENMFWYRQDPGLGLRLIYFSYDVKMKEKGDIPEGYSVSREKKERFSLILESASTNQTSMYLCASSLIGLSGNTIYFGEGSWLTVV.

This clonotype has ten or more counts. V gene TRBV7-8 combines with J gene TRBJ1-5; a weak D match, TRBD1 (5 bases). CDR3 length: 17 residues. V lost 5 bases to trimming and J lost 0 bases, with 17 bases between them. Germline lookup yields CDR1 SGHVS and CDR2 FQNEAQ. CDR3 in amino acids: CASSIRGRQTSNQPQHF. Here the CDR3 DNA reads TGTGCCAGCAGCATACGAGGACGACAGACTAGCAATCAGCCCCAGCATTTT.

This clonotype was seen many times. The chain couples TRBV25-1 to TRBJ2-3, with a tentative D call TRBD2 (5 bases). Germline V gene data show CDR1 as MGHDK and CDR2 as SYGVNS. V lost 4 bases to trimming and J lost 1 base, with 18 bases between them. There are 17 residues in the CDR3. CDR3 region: CASSATFSRVGTDTQYF. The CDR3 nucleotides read TGTGCCAGCAGTGCAACCTTCTCGCGGGTCGGCACAGATACGCAGTATTTT.

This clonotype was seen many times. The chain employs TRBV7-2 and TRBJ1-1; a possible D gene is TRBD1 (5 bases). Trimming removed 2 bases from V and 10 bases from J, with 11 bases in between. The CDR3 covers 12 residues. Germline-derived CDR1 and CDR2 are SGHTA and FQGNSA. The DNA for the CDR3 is TGTGCCAGCAGCTTACGGGACGTCAGAGCTTTCTTT. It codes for CASSLRDVRAFF.

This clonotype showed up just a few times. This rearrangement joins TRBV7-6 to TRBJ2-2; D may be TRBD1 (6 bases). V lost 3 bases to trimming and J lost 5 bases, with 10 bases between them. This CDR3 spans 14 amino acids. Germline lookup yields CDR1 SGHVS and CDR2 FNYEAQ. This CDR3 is CASSFSGETGELFF. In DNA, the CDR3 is TGTGCCAGCAGCTTCTCAGGGGAGACCGGGGAGCTGTTTTTT.

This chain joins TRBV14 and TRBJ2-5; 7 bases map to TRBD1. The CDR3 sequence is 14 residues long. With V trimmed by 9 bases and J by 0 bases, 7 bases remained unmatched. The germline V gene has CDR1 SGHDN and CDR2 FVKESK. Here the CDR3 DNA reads TGTGCCAGAATAGACAGGGCGGACCAAGAGACCCAGTACTTC. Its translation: CARIDRADQETQYF. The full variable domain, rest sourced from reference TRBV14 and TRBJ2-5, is EAGVTQFPSHSVIEKGQTVTLRCDPISGHDNLYWYRRVMGKEIKFLLHFVKESKQDESGMPNNRFLAERTGGTYSTLKVQPAELEDSGVYFCARIDRADQETQYFGPGTRLLVL.

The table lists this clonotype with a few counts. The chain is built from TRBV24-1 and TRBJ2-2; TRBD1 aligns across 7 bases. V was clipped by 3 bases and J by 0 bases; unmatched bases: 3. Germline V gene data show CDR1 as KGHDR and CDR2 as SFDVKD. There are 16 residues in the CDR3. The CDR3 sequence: CATSDTGVANTGELFF. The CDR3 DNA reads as TGTGCCACCAGTGATACAGGGGTCGCGAACACCGGGGAGCTGTTTTTT.

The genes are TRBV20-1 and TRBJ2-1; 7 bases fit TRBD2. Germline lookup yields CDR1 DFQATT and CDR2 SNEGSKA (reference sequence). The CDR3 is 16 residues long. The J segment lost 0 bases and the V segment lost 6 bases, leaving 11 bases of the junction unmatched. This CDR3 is CSAAGRVLGSYNEQFF. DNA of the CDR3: TGCAGTGCAGCGGGGCGAGTACTTGGCTCCTACAATGAGCAGTTCTTC.

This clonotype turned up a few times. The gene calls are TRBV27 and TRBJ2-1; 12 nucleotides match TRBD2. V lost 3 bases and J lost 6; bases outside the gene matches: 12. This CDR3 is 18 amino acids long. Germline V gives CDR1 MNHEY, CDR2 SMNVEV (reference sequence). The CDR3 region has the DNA TGTGCCAGCAGTTTCCAGCCCGGACTAGCGGGGCTGCGCAATGAGCAGTTCTTC. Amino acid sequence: CASSFQPGLAGLRNEQFF.

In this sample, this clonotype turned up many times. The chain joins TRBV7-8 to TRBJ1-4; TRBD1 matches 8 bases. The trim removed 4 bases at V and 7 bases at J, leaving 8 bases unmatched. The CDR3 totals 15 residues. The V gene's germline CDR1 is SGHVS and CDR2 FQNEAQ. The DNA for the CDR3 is TGTGCCAGCAGCTCAGCGACAGGGGCTGTTGAAAAACTGTTTTTT. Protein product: CASSSATGAVEKLFF.

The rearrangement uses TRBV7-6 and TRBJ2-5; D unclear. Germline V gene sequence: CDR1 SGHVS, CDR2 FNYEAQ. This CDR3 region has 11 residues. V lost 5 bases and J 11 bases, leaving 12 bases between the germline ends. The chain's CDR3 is CASSLGPPQYF. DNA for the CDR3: TGTGCCAGCAGCCTGGGTCCTCCTCAGTACTTC. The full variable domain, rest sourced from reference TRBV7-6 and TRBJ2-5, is GAGVSQSPRYKVTKRGQDVALRCDPISGHVSLYWYRQALGQGPEFLTYFNYEAQQDKSGLPNDRFSAERPEGSISTLTIQRTEQRDSAMYRCASSLGPPQYFGPGTRLLVL.